A selection of T cell receptor beta chains follows, all from one sample in a study of control samples from healthy donors and cancer patients. Sequencing was performed with immunoSEQ multiplex PCR; in TCRdb, only in-frame clones are kept and a portion is missing. The sample yields 90,000 to 100,000 clones, 88% seen once. The sequenced sample was blood. The receptors come from a woman between 65 and 79 years old in good health. CDR3s include the opening cysteine and the closing phenylalanine or tryptophan. Each record gives: CDR3 protein, CDR3 DNA, J gene, V gene, D gene, clone size. The D gene is left open where the match is weak. Clone size appears in some rows only: once, few, many, or a class for an expanded clone.

CDR3aa: CSASGLRDRGNEKLFF
CDR3nt: TGCAGTGCTAGTGGCCTCCGGGACAGGGGTAATGAAAAACTGTTTTTT
j_gene: TRBJ1-4
v_gene: TRBV20-1
d_gene: TRBD1
abundance: .

CDR3aa: CASSHGTLNTGELFF
CDR3nt: TGTGCCAGCAGCCACGGGACTTTGAACACCGGGGAGCTGTTTTTT
j_gene: TRBJ2-2
v_gene: TRBV6-5
d_gene: .
abundance: .

CDR3aa: CASSLREGWNYGYTF
CDR3nt: TGTGCCAGCAGCTTACGGGAGGGTTGGAACTATGGCTACACCTTC
j_gene: TRBJ1-2
v_gene: TRBV7-2
d_gene: .
abundance: .

CDR3aa: CASSVRAGGQTAYNEQFF
CDR3nt: TGTGCCAGCAGCGTTAGAGCGGGGGGCCAGACCGCCTACAATGAGCAGTTCTTC
j_gene: TRBJ2-1
v_gene: TRBV9
d_gene: TRBD2
abundance: once

CDR3aa: CASSSRLGQISGNTIYF
CDR3nt: TGTGCCAGCAGCTCCCGACTGGGACAGATCTCTGGAAACACCATATATTTT
j_gene: TRBJ1-3
v_gene: TRBV11-2
d_gene: TRBD1
abundance: .

CDR3aa: CASSLGTLTDTQYF
CDR3nt: TGTGCCAGTAGTCTTGGGACGTTGACAGATACGCAGTATTTT
j_gene: TRBJ2-3
v_gene: TRBV19
d_gene: .
abundance: .

CDR3aa: CASSLMGYRNNEQFF
CDR3nt: TGTGCCAGCAGCTTGATGGGTTACCGAAACAATGAGCAGTTCTTC
j_gene: TRBJ2-1
v_gene: TRBV7-9
d_gene: .
abundance: .

CDR3aa: CASSDDFGELFF
CDR3nt: TGTGCCAGCAGTGATGATTTCGGGGAGCTGTTTTTT
j_gene: TRBJ2-2
v_gene: TRBV2
d_gene: .
abundance: .

CDR3aa: CASSLEMGYEQYF
CDR3nt: TGTGCCAGCAGTCTCGAGATGGGCTACGAGCAGTACTTC
j_gene: TRBJ2-7
v_gene: TRBV6-5
d_gene: .
abundance: .

CDR3aa: CASSLSAGQFPSPLHF
CDR3nt: TGTGCCAGCAGCCTAAGCGCGGGACAATTCCCTTCACCCCTCCACTTT
j_gene: TRBJ1-6
v_gene: TRBV9
d_gene: .
abundance: .

CDR3aa: CASSHGQYEQYF
CDR3nt: TGTGCCAGCAGTCACGGACAGTACGAGCAGTACTTC
j_gene: TRBJ2-7
v_gene: TRBV6-5
d_gene: .
abundance: .

CDR3aa: CASRGSSKETQYF
CDR3nt: TGTGCCAGCAGAGGGTCTAGCAAAGAGACCCAGTACTTC
j_gene: TRBJ2-5
v_gene: TRBV6-5
d_gene: .
abundance: .

CDR3aa: CASSIGGVTQETQYF
CDR3nt: TGTGCCAGTAGTATTGGGGGGGTTACCCAAGAGACCCAGTACTTC
j_gene: TRBJ2-5
v_gene: TRBV19
d_gene: TRBD2
abundance: .

CDR3aa: CASSVEQVDSPLHF
CDR3nt: TGTGCCAGCAGCGTAGAGCAGGTCGATTCACCCCTCCACTTT
j_gene: TRBJ1-6
v_gene: TRBV9
d_gene: .
abundance: .

CDR3aa: CASSKGAGEQETQYF
CDR3nt: TGTGCCAGCTCAAAGGGAGCGGGGGAACAAGAGACCCAGTACTTC
j_gene: TRBJ2-5
v_gene: TRBV9
d_gene: TRBD2
abundance: .

CDR3aa: CASSLLGARGASPLHF
CDR3nt: TGTGCCAGCAGCTTACTTGGGGCCCGGGGGGCATCACCCCTCCACTTT
j_gene: TRBJ1-6
v_gene: TRBV7-2
d_gene: .
abundance: .

CDR3aa: CASSRGRGYGYTF
CDR3nt: TGTGCCAGCAGCCGGGGACGGGGCTATGGCTACACCTTC
j_gene: TRBJ1-2
v_gene: TRBV7-2
d_gene: .
abundance: .

CDR3aa: CASSPTHWDSGGYTF
CDR3nt: TGTGCCAGCAGCCCCACCCACTGGGATTCGGGCGGCTACACCTTC
j_gene: TRBJ1-2
v_gene: TRBV9
d_gene: .
abundance: once

CDR3aa: CSVGRRDATNEKLFF
CDR3nt: TGCAGCGTTGGACGCAGGGACGCAACTAATGAAAAACTGTTTTTT
j_gene: TRBJ1-4
v_gene: TRBV29-1
d_gene: .
abundance: .

CDR3aa: CAWSLRPAGEAFF
CDR3nt: TGTGCCTGGAGTCTTCGACCCGCGGGTGAAGCTTTCTTT
j_gene: TRBJ1-1
v_gene: TRBV30
d_gene: .
abundance: .

CDR3aa: CAWSPLQVDYGYTF
CDR3nt: TGTGCCTGGAGTCCCCTACAGGTTGACTATGGCTACACCTTC
j_gene: TRBJ1-2
v_gene: TRBV30
d_gene: .
abundance: .

CDR3aa: CASSGTGFTDTQYF
CDR3nt: TGTGCCAGCTCTGGGACAGGGTTCACAGATACGCAGTATTTT
j_gene: TRBJ2-3
v_gene: TRBV6-5
d_gene: TRBD1
abundance: .

CDR3aa: CASSFHPGRAGAREKLFF
CDR3nt: TGTGCCAGCAGTTTCCACCCCGGTCGGGCGGGTGCGCGTGAAAAACTGTTTTTT
j_gene: TRBJ1-4
v_gene: TRBV27
d_gene: .
abundance: .

CDR3aa: CASSLSQEVNEKLFF
CDR3nt: TGTGCCAGCAGCTTGTCCCAGGAAGTTAATGAAAAACTGTTTTTT
j_gene: TRBJ1-4
v_gene: TRBV7-9
d_gene: .
abundance: .

CDR3aa: CASSPVSTGGVPYEQYF
CDR3nt: TGTGCCAGCAGCCCCGTATCTACAGGGGGAGTGCCCTACGAGCAGTACTTC
j_gene: TRBJ2-7
v_gene: TRBV4-2
d_gene: TRBD1
abundance: .

CDR3aa: CASSPQGGLVREQYF
CDR3nt: TGTGCCAGCAGCCCACAGGGCGGGCTTGTTAGGGAGCAGTACTTC
j_gene: TRBJ2-7
v_gene: TRBV11-2
d_gene: .
abundance: medium-sized

CDR3aa: CAISESELNTEAFF
CDR3nt: TGTGCCATCAGTGAGTCTGAGTTGAACACTGAAGCTTTCTTT
j_gene: TRBJ1-1
v_gene: TRBV10-3
d_gene: .
abundance: once

CDR3aa: CASIGGQGKAEAFF
CDR3nt: TGTGCCAGTATCGGAGGACAGGGTAAAGCTGAAGCTTTCTTT
j_gene: TRBJ1-1
v_gene: TRBV19
d_gene: TRBD1
abundance: .

CDR3aa: CASSRDRTDTGELFF
CDR3nt: TGTGCCAGCAGTCGGGACAGGACTGACACCGGGGAGCTGTTTTTT
j_gene: TRBJ2-2
v_gene: TRBV7-2
d_gene: TRBD1
abundance: .

CDR3aa: CASSRTVNYGYTF
CDR3nt: TGTGCCAGCAGTCGGACGGTTAACTATGGCTACACCTTC
j_gene: TRBJ1-2
v_gene: TRBV6-5
d_gene: .
abundance: .

CDR3aa: CATSDLRGQPQHF
CDR3nt: TGTGCCACCAGTGACCTCAGGGGTCAGCCCCAGCATTTT
j_gene: TRBJ1-5
v_gene: TRBV24-1
d_gene: .
abundance: .

CDR3aa: CAISGDRGRIRLWQPQHF
CDR3nt: TGTGCCATCAGTGGGGACAGGGGGCGGATACGGCTCTGGCAGCCCCAGCATTTT
j_gene: TRBJ1-5
v_gene: TRBV10-3
d_gene: TRBD1
abundance: .

CDR3aa: CASSLVADSPLHF
CDR3nt: TGTGCCAGCAGCTTAGTGGCCGACTCACCCCTCCACTTT
j_gene: TRBJ1-6
v_gene: TRBV7-9
d_gene: .
abundance: .

CDR3aa: CASSQDHGGYTDTQYF
CDR3nt: TGCGCCAGCAGCCAAGACCACGGCGGTTACACAGATACGCAGTATTTT
j_gene: TRBJ2-3
v_gene: TRBV4-3
d_gene: .
abundance: .

CDR3aa: CASSLEGFSGRRRKNEQFF
CDR3nt: TGTGCCAGCAGCTTAGAGGGGTTTAGCGGGAGGCGCAGAAAGAATGAGCAGTTCTTC
j_gene: TRBJ2-1
v_gene: TRBV7-9
d_gene: TRBD2
abundance: .

CDR3aa: CASSPTESNYGYTF
CDR3nt: TGTGCCAGCAGCCCGACAGAGTCTAACTATGGCTACACCTTC
j_gene: TRBJ1-2
v_gene: TRBV6-6
d_gene: .
abundance: .